Below, 2 T cell receptor beta chains from the same sample are listed, as sequenced in a study of metastatic and nonmetastatic thyroid tumors (dated by TCRdb to about 2020). Preparation of the library involved PCR. Instrument used: Illumina HiSeq 4000. TCRdb ran its own pipeline on the public reads, namely fastp trimming at Q25 and MiXCR clone calling, and kept in-frame beta chains. In all, the sample holds 8,000 to 9,000 clones, and about a quarter of those were seen once. The ten largest clones capture over 10% of the sample. No treatment had been received by any patient before thyroid surgery. Source material: adjacent normal tissue. All receptors come from a female donor with papillary thyroid cancer or a benign thyroid nodule (not recorded which). Some clones in this sample may be carry-over from other donors' samples.

This clone rates as medium-sized. The rearrangement links TRBV5-6 to TRBJ2-7; TRBD2 is a possible D gene (5 bases). The V end lost 4 bases, the J end lost 1 base, and 12 bases lay between the germline ends. CDR3 length: 14 residues. Germline CDR1 reads SGHDT; CDR2 reads YYEEEE. CDR3 loop: CASSPGINSYEQYF. Here the CDR3 DNA reads TGTGCCAGCAGCCCGGGAATAAATTCCTACGAGCAGTACTTC.

The chain links TRBV30 to TRBJ1-3; D might be TRBD1 (5 bases). CDR1 and CDR2 from the germline V gene are GTSNPN and SVGIG (reference sequence). This CDR3 has 13 residues. Deletions cut 2 bases from V and 2 bases from J, with 7 bases between. The CDR3 sequence: CAWSRGAGNTIYF. CDR3 nucleotides: TGTGCCTGGAGTAGGGGTGCTGGAAACACCATATATTTT.